This T cell receptor beta chain is from a study of blood T cell repertoires in COVID-19. For the study at large: In each case, the material was cDNA or gDNA derived from T cells, B-cell-depleted T cells, or PBMCs.

The CDR3 is 15 amino acids. The ends lost 2 bases at V and 6 bases at J; junction bases unmatched: 8. Per germline, CDR1 LGHNA and CDR2 YSLEER. In the authors' methods: From reference gene primer amplification, estimates of nucleated cell counts were derived. Using immunoSEQ multiplex PCR, the repertoire was profiled, and TCRdb retains in-frame clones only, with some absent. V, J and clone size reflect that table, while D and trimming were determined from the DNA. The data contain 63,000 or so clones, about 85% of them singletons. The rearrangement uses TRBV4-3 and TRBJ2-7; 9 nucleotides align to TRBD1. The sample taken for sequencing was peripheral blood. The source is an older man with active COVID-19. The DNA of the CDR3 is TGCGCCAGCAGCCAACAAATTGCACAGGGGGCCGAGCAGTACTTC. This translates into CASSQQIAQGAEQYF.